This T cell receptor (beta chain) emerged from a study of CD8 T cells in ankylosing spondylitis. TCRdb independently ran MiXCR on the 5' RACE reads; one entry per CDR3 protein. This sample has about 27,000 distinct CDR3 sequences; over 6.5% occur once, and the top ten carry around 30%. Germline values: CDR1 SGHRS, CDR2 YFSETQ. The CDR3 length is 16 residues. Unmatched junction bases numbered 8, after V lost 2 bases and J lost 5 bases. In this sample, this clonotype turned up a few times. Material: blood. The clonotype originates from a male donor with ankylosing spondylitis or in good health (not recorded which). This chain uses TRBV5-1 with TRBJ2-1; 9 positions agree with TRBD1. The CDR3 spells CASSFPRDRANNEQFF. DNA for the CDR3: TGCGCCAGCAGCTTCCCCCGGGACAGGGCAAACAATGAGCAGTTCTTC. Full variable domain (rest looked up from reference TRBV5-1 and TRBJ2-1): KAGVTQTPRYLIKTRGQQVTLSCSPISGHRSVSWYQQTPGQGLQFLFEYFSETQRNKGNFPGRFSGRQFSNSRSEMNVSTLELGDSALYLCASSFPRDRANNEQFFGPGTRLTVL.